These 20 T cell receptor beta chains were sequenced from one sample in a study of T cells after yellow fever vaccination. TCRdb ran MiXCR on the 5' RACE reads and lists one entry per CDR3 protein. The sample shows about 210,000 distinct CDR3 sequences, 2.5% to 3.5% of them seen only once. Sample: CD4+ T cells sorted from PBMCs, taken 10 days after the yellow fever booster vaccination. These receptors came from a man younger than 30 who received the YFV17D yellow fever vaccine.

This clonotype was found many times. The chain links TRBV7-9 to TRBJ2-7; D possibly matches TRBD1 or TRBD2 (5 bases each). Germline-derived CDR1 and CDR2 are SEHNR and FQNEAQ (reference sequence). V lost 5 bases and J lost 8, with 13 bases in between. CDR3 length: 12 residues. The CDR3 DNA reads as TGTGCCAGCAGCCTAGACTACAGGAAGCAGTACTTC. Amino acid sequence: CASSLDYRKQYF.

This clonotype has a count of ten or more. An end of the junction does not agree with germline; a read error may underlie this. The gene calls are TRBV4-3 and TRBJ2-1; 8 bases match TRBD2. CDR3 length: 16 residues. Looked up from germline, CDR1 is LGHNA and CDR2 is YSLEER. In nucleotides, the CDR3 is TGCGCCAGCAGCCAAGAGACGGGGAGGGGCGGGGGGCCGGTTGTCTTC. Protein: CASSQETGRGGGPVVF.

This clonotype was picked up many times. The rearrangement uses TRBV3-1 and TRBJ2-7; TRBD2 matches at 9 bases. The length of the CDR3 is 14 residues. Trimming removed 0 bases from V and 4 bases from J; junction bases left unmatched: 1. Germline V gene lookup returns CDR1 LGHDT and CDR2 YNNKEL (reference sequence). In DNA form, the CDR3 reads TGTGCCAGCAGCCAAGATACTAGCGGGTACGAGCAGTACGTC. Protein sequence: CASSQDTSGYEQYV.

The table lists this clonotype with many counts. The chain carries TRBV20-1 and TRBJ2-5; D unresolved. The germline V and J ends were trimmed by 6 bases and 5 bases, with 19 bases remaining between them. Germline-derived CDR1 and CDR2 are DFQATT and SNEGSKA (reference sequence). The CDR3 runs to 14 residues. The chain's CDR3 is CSARQLLGWETQYF. The CDR3 DNA follows: TGCAGTGCCCGCCAGCTCCTCGGATGGGAGACCCAGTACTTC.

This clonotype has a count of ten or more. The chain links TRBV7-9 to TRBJ1-6; 8 nucleotides match TRBD1. The CDR3 sequence is 15 residues long. The trim removed 5 bases at V and 6 bases at J, leaving 6 bases unmatched. CDR1 is SEHNR, CDR2 FQNEAQ, per germline (reference sequence). CDR3 sequence: CASSPLGQGNSPLHF. The CDR3 coding sequence is TGTGCCAGCAGCCCATTAGGACAGGGTAATTCACCCCTCCACTTT.

This clonotype was observed a handful of times. The chain recombines TRBV21-1 with TRBJ1-3. TRBV21-1 corresponds to a pseudogene. The length of the CDR3 is 17 residues. CDR3 loop: CASSKASRWNSGNTIYF. The DNA of the CDR3 is TGTGCCAGCAGCAAAGCCTCCCGTTGGAACTCTGGAAACACCATATATTTT.

The table lists this clonotype with many counts. The chain links TRBV12-3 or TRBV12-4 to TRBJ2-4; 7 nucleotides agree with TRBD1. CDR3 length equals 16 residues. The V and J ends lost 4 bases and 4 bases, in that order; junction bases with no gene match: 10. CDR3 protein: CASSSGGAVRKNIQYF. CDR3 coding DNA: TGTGCCAGCAGTTCAGGGGGTGCGGTCAGAAAAAACATTCAGTACTTC.

The V gene is TRBV12-3 or TRBV12-4, the J gene TRBJ2-5; TRBD2 aligns across 7 bases. The V segment lost 5 bases and the J segment 5 bases; nucleotides outside the gene matches: 5. The CDR3 is made up of 13 amino acids. The CDR3 bases are TGTGCCAGCAGTGCTAGCGGCCCCGAGACCCAGTACTTC. Protein: CASSASGPETQYF.

This clonotype was recorded a few times. A much larger clonotype is one base distant, so this may be a read error. This rearrangement joins TRBV5-1 to TRBJ1-1, with D unresolved. This CDR3 has 13 residues. Germline V lookup: CDR1 SGHRS, CDR2 YFSETQ. Deletions cut 4 bases from V and 4 bases from J, with 11 bases between. The CDR3 region has the DNA TGCGCCAGCAGCCCGACGGTGATCACTGAAGCTTTCTTT. Translation: CASSPTVITEAFF.

This clonotype occurred a few times. This sequence joins TRBV20-1 and TRBJ2-1; weak D call: TRBD2 (5 bases). The CDR3 is made up of 14 amino acids. Germline V gene data show CDR1 as DFQATT and CDR2 as SNEGSKA (reference sequence). Deletions cut 8 bases from V and 3 bases from J, with 17 bases between. The CDR3 DNA reads as TGCAGTACATCAAAAGGAACTAGCTACAATGAGCAGTTCTTC. Residues: CSTSKGTSYNEQFF.

This clonotype was counted ten times or more. The V and J genes are TRBV5-1 and TRBJ2-3; no reliable D call. Germline CDR1 reads SGHRS; CDR2 reads YFSETQ. The V and J ends lost 1 base and 4 bases respectively, with 10 bases between them. The CDR3 has 14 amino acids. The CDR3 nucleotides are TGCGCCAGCAGCTTGTCCCGTGACCCAGATACGCAGTATTTT. Amino acids: CASSLSRDPDTQYF.

This clonotype was seen repeatedly, ten times or more. CDR3 bases: TGTGCCAGCAGCCTTCAAGGGGATTGGAACACTGAAGCTTTCTTT. Residues: CASSLQGDWNTEAFF. V is TRBV5-5 and J is TRBJ1-1, with D possibly matching TRBD1 (5 bases). Trimming stripped 4 bases from V and 1 base from J, with 14 bases between. This CDR3 is built from 15 residues. Germline-derived CDR1 and CDR2 are SGHKS and YYEKEE (reference sequence). The complete variable domain, with remaining parts taken from reference TRBV5-5 and TRBJ1-1, reads DAGVTQSPTHLIKTRGQQVTLRCSPISGHKSVSWYQQVLGQGPQFIFQYYEKEERGRGNFPDRFSARQFPNYSSELNVNALLLGDSALYLCASSLQGDWNTEAFFGQGTRLTVV.

In its sample, this clonotype was seen many times. This sequence joins TRBV7-2 and TRBJ1-1; D is ambiguous. CDR1 and CDR2 (germline): SGHTA, FQGNSA. The CDR3 has 15 residues. Deletions cut 1 base from V and 2 bases from J, with 11 bases between. CDR3 nucleotide sequence: TGTGCCAGCAGCTTAGTGCCGGAGGTCAACACTGAAGCTTTCTTT. Translation: CASSLVPEVNTEAFF.

The chain links TRBV27 to TRBJ1-5; 7 nucleotides line up with TRBD1. Unmatched junction bases numbered 5, after V lost 6 bases and J lost 0 bases. This CDR3 has 15 amino acids. Per germline, CDR1 MNHEY and CDR2 SMNVEV (reference sequence). CDR3 in amino acids: CASRVGQISNQPQHF. CDR3 coding DNA: TGTGCCAGCAGAGTGGGACAGATTAGCAATCAGCCCCAGCATTTT.

This chain uses TRBV6-6 with TRBJ2-5, with TRBD1 as a possible D gene (5 bases). V lost 4 bases to trimming and J lost 5 bases, with 8 bases between them. CDR3 length: 12 amino acids. Per germline, CDR1 MNHNY and CDR2 SVGAGI (reference sequence). CDR3 DNA: TGTGCCAGCAGTTGGGGCAGCGAGACCCAGTACTTC. It translates to CASSWGSETQYF.

This clonotype was counted many times. The V gene is TRBV12-3 or TRBV12-4, the J gene TRBJ1-2; D is unresolved. Trimming took 7 bases from V and 6 from J, leaving 15 bases between them. CDR3 length: 13 amino acids. CDR3 DNA: TGTGCCAGCAAGGAAGCCAATATGAATGGCTACACCTTC. Amino acids: CASKEANMNGYTF.

The V and J genes are TRBV6-5 and TRBJ1-5; D unresolved. CDR1 and CDR2 from the germline V gene are MNHEY and SVGAGI. The germline V and J ends were trimmed by 0 bases and 7 bases, with 13 bases remaining between them. This CDR3 contains 15 residues. DNA of the CDR3: TGTGCCAGCAGTTACTCGAGGCTAGGACGACAGCCCCAGCATTTT. Encoded protein: CASSYSRLGRQPQHF.

This clonotype showed up many times. This rearrangement joins TRBV7-2 to TRBJ2-1; 7 bases map to TRBD2. CDR3 length: 16 amino acids. After removal of 5 bases from V and 6 bases from J, the junction contained 13 bases not matched to a gene. CDR1 is SGHTA, CDR2 FQGNSA, per germline. The chain's CDR3 is CASSPTRTSVPNEQFF. DNA for the CDR3: TGTGCCAGCAGCCCAACACGAACTAGCGTCCCCAATGAGCAGTTCTTC.

This clonotype was recorded many times. CDR3 DNA: TGCGCCAGCTCCAACAGGGTCTCCGCTGAAGCTTTCTTT. It yields the protein CASSNRVSAEAFF. V usage is TRBV5-1 and J usage is TRBJ1-1; a weak D match, TRBD1 (6 bases). Germline V lookup: CDR1 SGHRS, CDR2 YFSETQ. This CDR3 comprises 13 residues. V was trimmed by 7 bases and J by 6 bases, leaving 16 bases between them.

The chain links TRBV29-1 to TRBJ2-4; either TRBD1 or TRBD2 may supply D (6 bases each). CDR1 and CDR2 from the germline V gene are SQVTM and ANQGSEA. Trimming stripped 4 bases from V and 6 bases from J, with 13 bases between. The CDR3 is 13 residues long. This CDR3 is CSVATEGGNIQYF. In DNA form, the CDR3 reads TGCAGCGTTGCGACAGAGGGGGGAAACATTCAGTACTTC. Looking up the rest from reference TRBV29-1 and TRBJ2-4 gives the full variable domain: SAVISQKPSRDICQRGTSLTIQCQVDSQVTMMFWYRQQPGQSLTLIATANQGSEATYESGFVIDKFPISRPNLTFSTLTVSNMSPEDSSIYLCSVATEGGNIQYFGAGTRLSVL.